This TCR beta chain originates from a study of Ad26.COV2.S vaccination and SARS-CoV-2 variants. The CDR3 loop spans 15 amino acids. The V gene's germline CDR1 is SGHRS and CDR2 YFSETQ. V shed 3 bases, J shed 3 bases, and the junction held 7 bases outside the gene matches. This table comes from immunoSEQ multiplex PCR, and its TCRdb copy is limited to in-frame clones, with some not included. The data contain about 460,000 clones, roughly 87% of them singletons. Treatment of the sample: around 19 received Ad26.COV2.S at low or high dose, single or two shots; about 5 received placebo; per-sample allocation not given. Sampling was performed 63 days after the first vaccine or placebo injection. This clone was recorded once. Its antigen is undetermined. Whole-study results and caveats: TCR breadth and depth analyses may have underestimated total T cell responses. Substantial response breadth was reportedly seen for spike-specific CD8+ and CD4+ T cells after vaccination. Comparability of non-spike TCR breadth was observed across vaccine and placebo recipients.

This sequence joins TRBV5-1 and TRBJ1-1; 8 bases fit TRBD1. Here the sequenced sample was peripheral blood, taken in a trial of Ad26.COV2.S vaccine versus placebo. This clonotype originated in a person aged 18-60 years who received the Ad26.COV2.S COVID-19 vaccine or a placebo. CDR3 bases: TGCGCCAGCAGCTCACAGGGGGGTGGGTACACTGAAGCTTTCTTT. Its translation: CASSSQGGGYTEAFF.